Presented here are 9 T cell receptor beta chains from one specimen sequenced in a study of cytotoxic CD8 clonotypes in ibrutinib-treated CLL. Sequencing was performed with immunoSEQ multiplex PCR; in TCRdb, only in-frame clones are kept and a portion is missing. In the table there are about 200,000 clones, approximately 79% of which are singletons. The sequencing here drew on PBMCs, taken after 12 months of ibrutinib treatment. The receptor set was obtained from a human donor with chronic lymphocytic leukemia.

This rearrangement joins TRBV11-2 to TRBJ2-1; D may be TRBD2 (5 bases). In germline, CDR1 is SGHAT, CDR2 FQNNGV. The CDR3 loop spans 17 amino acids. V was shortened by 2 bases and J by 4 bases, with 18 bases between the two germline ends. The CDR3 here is CASSLYGGSSLYNEQFF. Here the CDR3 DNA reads TGTGCCAGCAGCTTATATGGCGGGTCTTCTTTGTACAATGAGCAGTTCTTC.

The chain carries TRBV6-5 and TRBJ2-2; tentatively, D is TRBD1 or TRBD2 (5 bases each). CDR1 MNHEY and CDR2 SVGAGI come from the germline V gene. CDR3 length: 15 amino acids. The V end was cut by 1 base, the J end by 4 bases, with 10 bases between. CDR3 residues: CASSYWGMGTGELFF. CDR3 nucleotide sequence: TGTGCCAGCAGTTACTGGGGGATGGGCACCGGGGAGCTGTTTTTT.

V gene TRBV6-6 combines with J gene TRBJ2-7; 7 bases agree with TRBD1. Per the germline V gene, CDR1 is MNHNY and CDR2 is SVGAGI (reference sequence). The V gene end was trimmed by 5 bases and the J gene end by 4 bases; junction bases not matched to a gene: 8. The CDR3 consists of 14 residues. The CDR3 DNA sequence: TGTGCCAGCAGTAGCCGACAGGGTTCTTACGAGCAGTACTTC. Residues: CASSSRQGSYEQYF.

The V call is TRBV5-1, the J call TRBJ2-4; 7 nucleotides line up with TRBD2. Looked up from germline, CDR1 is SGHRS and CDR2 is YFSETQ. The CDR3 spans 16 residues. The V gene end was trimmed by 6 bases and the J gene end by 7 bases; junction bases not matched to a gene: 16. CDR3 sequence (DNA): TGCGCCAGCAACTATGGGGCACGGGAGGAGGAGAACATTCAGTACTTC. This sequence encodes CASNYGAREEENIQYF.

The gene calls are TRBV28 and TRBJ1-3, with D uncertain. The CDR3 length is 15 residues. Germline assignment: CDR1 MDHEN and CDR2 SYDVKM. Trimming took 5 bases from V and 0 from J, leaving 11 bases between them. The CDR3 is CASSQDHSSGNTIYF. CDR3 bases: TGTGCCAGCAGTCAAGACCATAGCTCTGGAAACACCATATATTTT.

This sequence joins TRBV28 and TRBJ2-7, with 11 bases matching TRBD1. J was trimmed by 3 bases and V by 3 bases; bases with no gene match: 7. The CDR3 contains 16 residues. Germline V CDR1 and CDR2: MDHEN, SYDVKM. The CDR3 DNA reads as TGTGCCAGCAGTTTTCGGACAGGGGGCCCCGGCTACGAGCAGTACTTC. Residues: CASSFRTGGPGYEQYF.

CDR3 sequence (DNA): TGTGCCAGCAGCCCTAGCTTTGGGGGGTATCAGCCCCAGCATTTT. As protein: CASSPSFGGYQPQHF. The chain employs TRBV7-2 and TRBJ1-5, with TRBD1 as a possible D gene (5 bases). V gave up 5 bases and J gave up 5 bases, with 16 bases separating them. There are 15 residues in the CDR3. Looked up from germline, CDR1 is SGHTA and CDR2 is FQGNSA. Full variable domain (remainder filled in from reference TRBV7-2 and TRBJ1-5): GAGVSQSPSNKVTEKGKDVELRCDPISGHTALYWYRQSLGQGLEFLIYFQGNSAPDKSGLPSDRFSAERTGGSVSTLTIQRTQQEDSAVYLCASSPSFGGYQPQHFGDGTRLSIL.

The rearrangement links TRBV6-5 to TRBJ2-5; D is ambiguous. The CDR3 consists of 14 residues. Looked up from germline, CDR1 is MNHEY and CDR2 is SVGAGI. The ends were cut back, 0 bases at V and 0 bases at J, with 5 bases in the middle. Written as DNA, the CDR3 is TGTGCCAGCAGTTACTCGGGGTACCAAGAGACCCAGTACTTC. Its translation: CASSYSGYQETQYF.

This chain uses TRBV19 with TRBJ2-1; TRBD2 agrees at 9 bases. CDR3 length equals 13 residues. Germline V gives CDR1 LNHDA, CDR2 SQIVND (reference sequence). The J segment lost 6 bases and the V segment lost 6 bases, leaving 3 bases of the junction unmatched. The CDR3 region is CASRAGGGNEQFF. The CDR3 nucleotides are TGTGCCAGTAGAGCGGGAGGAGGCAATGAGCAGTTCTTC.